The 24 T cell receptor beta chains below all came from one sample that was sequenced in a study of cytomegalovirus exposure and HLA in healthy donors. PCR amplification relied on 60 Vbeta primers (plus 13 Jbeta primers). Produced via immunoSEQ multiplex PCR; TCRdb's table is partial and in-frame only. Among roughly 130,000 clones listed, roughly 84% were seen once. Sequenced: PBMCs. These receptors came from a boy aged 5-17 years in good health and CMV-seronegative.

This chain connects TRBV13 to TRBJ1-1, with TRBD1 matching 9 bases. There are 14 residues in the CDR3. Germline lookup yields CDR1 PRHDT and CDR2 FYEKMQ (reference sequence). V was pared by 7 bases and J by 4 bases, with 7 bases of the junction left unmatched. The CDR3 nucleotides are TGTGCCAGCACCAGGACAGGGGACAGCACTGAAGCTTTCTTT. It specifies CASTRTGDSTEAFF.

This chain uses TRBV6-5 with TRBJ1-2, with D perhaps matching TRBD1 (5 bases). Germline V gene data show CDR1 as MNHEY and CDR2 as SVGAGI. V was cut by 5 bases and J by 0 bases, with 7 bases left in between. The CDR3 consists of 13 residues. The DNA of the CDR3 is TGTGCCAGCAGTACGACAGCTAACTATGGCTACACCTTC. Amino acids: CASSTTANYGYTF.

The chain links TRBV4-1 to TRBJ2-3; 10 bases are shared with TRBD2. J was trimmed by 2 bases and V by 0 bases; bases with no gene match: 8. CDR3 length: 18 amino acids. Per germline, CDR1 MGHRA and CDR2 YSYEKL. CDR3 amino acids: CASSQEGSSGRLTDTQYF. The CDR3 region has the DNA TGCGCCAGCAGCCAAGAGGGGTCTAGCGGGAGACTCACAGATACGCAGTATTTT.

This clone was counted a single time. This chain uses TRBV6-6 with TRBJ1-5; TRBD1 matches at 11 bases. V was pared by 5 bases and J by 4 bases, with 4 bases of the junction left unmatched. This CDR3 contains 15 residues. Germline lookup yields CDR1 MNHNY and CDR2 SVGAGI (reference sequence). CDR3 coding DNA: TGTGCCAGCAGTCCCGGGACAGGGGGAAATCAGCCCCAGCATTTT. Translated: CASSPGTGGNQPQHF.

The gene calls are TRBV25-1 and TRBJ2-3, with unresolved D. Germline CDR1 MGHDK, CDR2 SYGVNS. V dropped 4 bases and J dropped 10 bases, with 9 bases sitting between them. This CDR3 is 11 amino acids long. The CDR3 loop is CASSVSEAQYF. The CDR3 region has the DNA TGTGCCAGCAGTGTATCCGAGGCGCAGTATTTT.

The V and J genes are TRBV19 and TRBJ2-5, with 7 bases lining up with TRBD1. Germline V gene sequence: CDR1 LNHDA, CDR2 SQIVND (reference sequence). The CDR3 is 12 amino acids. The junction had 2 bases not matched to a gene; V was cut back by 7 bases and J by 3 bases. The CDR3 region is CASTDREETQYF. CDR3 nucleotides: TGTGCCAGTACAGACAGGGAAGAGACCCAGTACTTC.

CDR3 nucleotide sequence: TGCAGCGCCTGGTGGAACAGGGGGCCTTCCTACGAGCAGTACTTC. It translates to CSAWWNRGPSYEQYF. The rearrangement joins TRBV29-1 to TRBJ2-7; TRBD1 aligns across 9 bases. The CDR3 runs 15 residues. Germline V CDR1 and CDR2: SQVTM, ANQGSEA. V shed 7 bases and J 1 base; nucleotides not matched to a gene: 11.

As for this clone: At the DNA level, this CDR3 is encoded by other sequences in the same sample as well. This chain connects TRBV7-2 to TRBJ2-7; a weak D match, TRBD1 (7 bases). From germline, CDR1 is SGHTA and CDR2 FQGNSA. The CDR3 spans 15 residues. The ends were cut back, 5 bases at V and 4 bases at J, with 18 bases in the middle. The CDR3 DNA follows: TGTGCCAGCAGCGCGTACAGGGGACTCTTTTACGAGCAGTACTTC. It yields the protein CASSAYRGLFYEQYF.

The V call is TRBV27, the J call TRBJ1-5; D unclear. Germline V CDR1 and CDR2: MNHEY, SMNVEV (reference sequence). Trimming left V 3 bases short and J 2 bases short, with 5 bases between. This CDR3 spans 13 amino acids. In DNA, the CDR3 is TGTGCCAGCAGTTTGGTAGGCAATCAGCCCCAGCATTTT. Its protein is CASSLVGNQPQHF.

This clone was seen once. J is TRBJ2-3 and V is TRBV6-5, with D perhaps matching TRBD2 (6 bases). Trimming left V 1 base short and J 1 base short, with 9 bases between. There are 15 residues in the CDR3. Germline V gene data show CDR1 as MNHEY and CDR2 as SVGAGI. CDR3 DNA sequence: TGTGCCAGCAGTTACTTTAAGCGGGGCACAGATACGCAGTATTTT. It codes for CASSYFKRGTDTQYF.

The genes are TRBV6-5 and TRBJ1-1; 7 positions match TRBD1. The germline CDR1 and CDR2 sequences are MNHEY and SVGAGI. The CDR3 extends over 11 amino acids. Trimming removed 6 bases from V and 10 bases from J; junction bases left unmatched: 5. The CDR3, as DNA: TGTGCCAGCAGCCAAGGACAGGTAGCTTTCTTT. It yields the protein CASSQGQVAFF.

CDR3 in DNA: TGTGCCAGTAGTACTCCCTGGGGACAGAACAATGAGCAGTTCTTC. Translation gives CASSTPWGQNNEQFF. The V call is TRBV19, the J call TRBJ2-1; 7 bases are a match to TRBD1. Germline CDR1 is LNHDA and CDR2 is SQIVND (reference sequence). The CDR3 has 15 amino acids. The V segment lost 4 bases and the J segment 5 bases; nucleotides outside the gene matches: 8.

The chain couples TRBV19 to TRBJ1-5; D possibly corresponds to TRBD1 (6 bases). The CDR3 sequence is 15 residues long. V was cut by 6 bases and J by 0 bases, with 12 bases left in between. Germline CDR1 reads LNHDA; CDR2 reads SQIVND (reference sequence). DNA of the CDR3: TGTGCCAGTAGCTTGGACAGTTATAGCAATCAGCCCCAGCATTTT. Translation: CASSLDSYSNQPQHF.

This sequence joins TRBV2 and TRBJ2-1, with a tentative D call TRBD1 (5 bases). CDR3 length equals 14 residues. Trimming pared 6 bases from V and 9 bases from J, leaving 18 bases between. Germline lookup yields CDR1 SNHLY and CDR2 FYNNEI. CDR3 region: CASRATVGVGEQFF. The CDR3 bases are TGTGCCAGCAGGGCTACAGTAGGGGTCGGTGAGCAGTTCTTC.

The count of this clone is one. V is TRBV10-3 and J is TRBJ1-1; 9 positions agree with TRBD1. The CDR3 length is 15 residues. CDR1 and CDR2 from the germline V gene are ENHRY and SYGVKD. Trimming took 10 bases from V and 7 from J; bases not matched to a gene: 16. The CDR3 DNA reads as TGTGCCACCACTGCCGGGACAGGGCTTTCGGGTGAAGCTTTCTTT. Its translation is CATTAGTGLSGEAFF.

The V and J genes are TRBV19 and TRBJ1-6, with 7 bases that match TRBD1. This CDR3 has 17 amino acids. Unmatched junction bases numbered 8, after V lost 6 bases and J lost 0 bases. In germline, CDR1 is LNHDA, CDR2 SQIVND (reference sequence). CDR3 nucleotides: TGTGCCAGTAGAGGGGGCTCCCCGAGCTCCTATAATTCACCCCTCCACTTT. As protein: CASRGGSPSSYNSPLHF. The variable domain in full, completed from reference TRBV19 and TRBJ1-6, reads DGGITQSPKYLFRKEGQNVTLSCEQNLNHDAMYWYRQDPGQGLRLIYYSQIVNDFQKGDIAEGYSVSREKKESFPLTVTSAQKNPTAFYLCASRGGSPSSYNSPLHFGNGTRLTVT.

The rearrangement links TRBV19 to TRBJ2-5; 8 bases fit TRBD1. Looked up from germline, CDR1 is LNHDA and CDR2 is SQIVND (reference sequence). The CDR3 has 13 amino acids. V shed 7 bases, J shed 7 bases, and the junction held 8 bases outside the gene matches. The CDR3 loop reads CASTGQGGGTQYF. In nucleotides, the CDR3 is TGTGCCAGTACAGGACAGGGTGGTGGGACCCAGTACTTC.

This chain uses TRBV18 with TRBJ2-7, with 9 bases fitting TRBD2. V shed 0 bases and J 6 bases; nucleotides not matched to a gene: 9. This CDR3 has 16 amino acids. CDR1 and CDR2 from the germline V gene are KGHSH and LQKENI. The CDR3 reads CASSPPPGGRVGEQYF. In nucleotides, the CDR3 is TGTGCCAGCTCACCACCGCCGGGCGGGAGGGTCGGCGAGCAGTACTTC.

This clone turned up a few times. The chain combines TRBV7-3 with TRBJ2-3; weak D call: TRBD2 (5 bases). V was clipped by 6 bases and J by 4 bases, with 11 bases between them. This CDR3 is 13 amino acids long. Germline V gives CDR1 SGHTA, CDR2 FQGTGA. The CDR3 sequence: CASSPGLADTQYF. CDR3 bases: TGTGCCAGCAGTCCGGGGTTAGCAGATACGCAGTATTTT.

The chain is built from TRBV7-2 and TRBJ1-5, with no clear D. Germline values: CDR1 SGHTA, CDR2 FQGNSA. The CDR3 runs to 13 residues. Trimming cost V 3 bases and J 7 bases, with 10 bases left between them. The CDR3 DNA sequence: TGTGCCAGCAGCTTCGATAAGCGCCAGCCCCAGCATTTT. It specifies CASSFDKRQPQHF. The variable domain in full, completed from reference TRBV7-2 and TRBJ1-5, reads GAGVSQSPSNKVTEKGKDVELRCDPISGHTALYWYRQSLGQGLEFLIYFQGNSAPDKSGLPSDRFSAERTGGSVSTLTIQRTQQEDSAVYLCASSFDKRQPQHFGDGTRLSIL.

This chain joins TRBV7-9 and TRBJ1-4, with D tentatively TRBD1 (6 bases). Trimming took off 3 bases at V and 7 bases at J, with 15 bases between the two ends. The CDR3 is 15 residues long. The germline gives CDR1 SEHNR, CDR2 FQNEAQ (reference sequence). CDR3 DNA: TGTGCCAGCAGCTTCCCCCCCAGGGGTGGTGAAAAACTGTTTTTT. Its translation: CASSFPPRGGEKLFF. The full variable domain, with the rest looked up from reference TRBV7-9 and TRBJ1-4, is DTGVSQNPRHKITKRGQNVTFRCDPISEHNRLYWYRQTLGQGPEFLTYFQNEAQLEKSRLLSDRFSAERPKGSFSTLEIQRTEQGDSAMYLCASSFPPRGGEKLFFGSGTQLSVL.

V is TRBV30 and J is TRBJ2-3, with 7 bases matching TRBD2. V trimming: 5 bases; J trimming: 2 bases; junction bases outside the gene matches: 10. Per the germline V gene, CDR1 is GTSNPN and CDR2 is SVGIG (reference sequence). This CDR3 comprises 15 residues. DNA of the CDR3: TGTGCCTGGGCGAGCCAAGCGGGGACCACAGATACGCAGTATTTT. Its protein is CAWASQAGTTDTQYF.

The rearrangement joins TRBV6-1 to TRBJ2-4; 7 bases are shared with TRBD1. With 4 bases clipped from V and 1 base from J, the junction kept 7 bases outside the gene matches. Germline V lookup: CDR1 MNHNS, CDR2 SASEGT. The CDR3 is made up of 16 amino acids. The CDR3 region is CASSAQGVGAKNIQYF. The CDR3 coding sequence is TGTGCCAGCAGTGCCCAGGGGGTTGGTGCCAAAAACATTCAGTACTTC.

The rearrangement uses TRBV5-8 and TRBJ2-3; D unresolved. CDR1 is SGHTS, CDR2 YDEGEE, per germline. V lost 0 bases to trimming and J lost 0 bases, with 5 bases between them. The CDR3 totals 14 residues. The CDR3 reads CASSLGHSTDTQYF. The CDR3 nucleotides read TGTGCCAGCAGCTTGGGGCATAGCACAGATACGCAGTATTTT.